These T cell receptor beta chains were read from a single sample in a study of OX40 agonist ivuxolimab in advanced cancers. Only in-frame clones appear in the TCRdb table, and some are missing; sequencing was by immunoSEQ multiplex PCR. The repertoire includes around 64,000 clones, about 87% of them detected once, and approximately 0.39% sits in the top ten. The sample here was CD4+ or CD8+ T cells sorted from blood, taken in a trial of the OX40 agonist ivuxolimab. Receptors originate from an adult with an advanced solid tumor such as melanoma, head and neck, liver or kidney cancer. Each CDR3 is given with its conserved first and last residue.

TRBV7-9	TRBJ2-3	CASSLGRGTHPTDTQYF
TRBV29-1	TRBJ2-7	CSAQREASYEQYF
TRBV7-9	TRBJ1-1	CASSLVQARNTEAFF
TRBV9	TRBJ2-2	CASSDRDRVVWDTGELFF
TRBV29-1	TRBJ1-5	CSVEVQSNQPQHF
TRBV20-1	TRBJ2-5	CSARGLQVYF
TRBV5-1	TRBJ1-1	CASSLEGPGRNTEAFF
TRBV18	TRBJ1-2	CASSPGGDSVPYGYTF
TRBV18	TRBJ2-3	CAFTRSVADTQYF
TRBV4-3	TRBJ2-2	CASSQDPVLAANTGELFF
TRBV28	TRBJ2-2	CASSFPLAGGTGELFF
TRBV10-3	TRBJ1-1	CAIKGSMNTEAFF
TRBV7-9	TRBJ1-5	CASSPTPTGVYQPQHF
TRBV11-3	TRBJ2-2	CASSLSLAGIGELFF
TRBV9	TRBJ1-1	CASSGSSGNTEAFF
TRBV18	TRBJ2-3	CASSPPTQGPDTQYF
TRBV19	TRBJ2-7	CASTPGTGPYEQYF
TRBV28	TRBJ2-3	CASSLLGRPDTQYF
TRBV10-2	TRBJ2-2	CASSVTHGELFF
TRBV5-5	TRBJ2-5	CASSEMRGTQYF
TRBV30	TRBJ1-5	CAWRERTGSLNQPQHF
TRBV7-2	TRBJ2-7	CASSLDAGPGYEQYF
TRBV7-9	TRBJ1-1	CASSSRTLWGTEAFF
TRBV7-6	TRBJ1-1	CASSLSEVNTEAFF
TRBV6-5	TRBJ1-4	CASSYSPGGLDEKLFF
TRBV30	TRBJ1-6	CAWSAGNRGNSPLHF
TRBV2	TRBJ1-1	CASSRDRVGMNTEAFF
TRBV7-9	TRBJ2-3	CASSLGLGLAGGEKTQYF
TRBV6-1	TRBJ2-7	CASSVRLAGGFSSYEQYF
TRBV7-2	TRBJ2-1	CASSLDSNNEQFF
TRBV18	TRBJ2-5	CASSPTPSQETQYF
TRBV6-5	TRBJ2-5	CASSYSAGTEETQYF
TRBV11-3	TRBJ2-2	CASSLEGGELFF
TRBV5-1	TRBJ2-3	CASSLASGTDTQYF
TRBV7-9	TRBJ2-4	CASSLVGGLKNIQYF
TRBV6-1	TRBJ2-7	CASRAVQGFRGEQYF
TRBV7-3	TRBJ1-1	CASSRGSSSGVNTEAFF
TRBV5-4	TRBJ1-2	CASNRGGSYGYTF
TRBV9	TRBJ2-1	CASSAVGQSSYNEQFF
TRBV7-6	TRBJ2-1	CASSLTGQSSYNEQFF
TRBV6-5	TRBJ2-3	CASSLRDGTDTQYF
TRBV7-2	TRBJ2-3	CASSLRLTDTQYF
TRBV15	TRBJ2-5	CATSRSFRDSYQETQYF
TRBV2	TRBJ1-5	CASISDRISNQPQHF
TRBV29-1	TRBJ2-3	CSVEGSATDTQYF
TRBV19	TRBJ1-1	CASSIRRGVVTEAFF
TRBV30	TRBJ1-4	CAWMPGGREKLFF
TRBV4-1	TRBJ2-5	CASSQEGLGGTKETQYF
TRBV5-1	TRBJ2-1	CASRGTSGVNEQFF
TRBV19	TRBJ2-1	CASSIWAGGPNEQFF